Below are 24 T cell receptor beta chains sequenced from a single sample in a study of cytomegalovirus exposure and HLA in healthy donors. Both 60 Vbeta primers and 13 Jbeta primers went into the PCR. TCRdb's table, derived via immunoSEQ multiplex PCR, lists solely in-frame clones and lacks some. This table holds 100,000 to 150,000 clones, roughly 80% found once. Material for sequencing was PBMCs. These receptors were collected from a young man in good health and CMV-seronegative.

V gene TRBV18 combines with J gene TRBJ1-1; 7 nucleotides match TRBD1. This CDR3 is 14 amino acids long. The junction had 6 bases not matched to a gene; V was cut back by 3 bases and J by 5 bases. Germline values: CDR1 KGHSH, CDR2 LQKENI. CDR3 nucleotides: TGTGCCAGCTCACCGCCAGACAGGGTTACTGAAGCTTTCTTT. Translated: CASSPPDRVTEAFF.

The chain uses TRBV7-9 and TRBJ1-4; possibly TRBD1 for D (5 bases). V lost 1 base to trimming and J lost 14 bases, with 11 bases between them. CDR1 is SEHNR and CDR2 is FQNEAQ in the germline V gene (reference sequence). The CDR3 is made up of 12 amino acids. The CDR3 spells CASSLVLTALFF. CDR3 sequence (DNA): TGTGCCAGCAGCTTAGTCCTGACAGCGCTGTTTTTT.

J is TRBJ1-2 and V is TRBV6-4; D unresolved. V lost 0 bases, J lost 8 bases, and 13 bases lay in between. The CDR3 has 14 residues. CDR1 is MRHNA and CDR2 is SNTAGT in the germline V gene. The CDR3 sequence: CASSDSRANGGYTF. CDR3 sequence (DNA): TGTGCCAGCAGTGACTCGAGGGCAAACGGGGGCTACACCTTC.

This chain links TRBV27 with TRBJ2-7, with D perhaps TRBD2 (7 bases). V was clipped by 2 bases and J by 2 bases, with 22 bases between them. Germline assignment: CDR1 MNHEY and CDR2 SMNVEV (reference sequence). The CDR3 has 18 amino acids. This CDR3 reads CASSLTGLAGANTYEQYF. DNA of the CDR3: TGTGCCAGCAGTTTAACAGGGTTGGCGGGGGCCAATACCTACGAGCAGTACTTC.

The J gene is TRBJ2-3, the V gene TRBV6-1, with D maybe TRBD1 (5 bases). Trimming shortened V by 4 bases and J by 6 bases, and 17 bases separated the two germline ends. CDR3 length equals 15 residues. CDR1 is MNHNS, CDR2 SASEGT, per germline. This CDR3 reads CASSGQSGGSDTQYF. The CDR3 nucleotides are TGTGCCAGCAGTGGACAGTCCGGCGGTTCGGATACGCAGTATTTT.

The chain employs TRBV11-2 and TRBJ2-3, with D perhaps TRBD1 (6 bases). The V gene lost 0 bases and the J gene lost 4 bases, with 14 bases spanning the gap. The CDR3 runs to 16 residues. Germline V CDR1 and CDR2: SGHAT, FQNNGV. CDR3 amino acids: CASSLEFRAGADTQYF. As DNA, the CDR3 is TGTGCCAGCAGCTTAGAGTTCAGGGCAGGGGCAGATACGCAGTATTTT.

The chain uses TRBV18 and TRBJ2-4; weak D call: TRBD2 (6 bases). V shed 3 bases and J shed 3 bases, with 15 bases lying between them. The CDR3 contains 16 residues. Germline CDR1 reads KGHSH; CDR2 reads LQKENI. The CDR3 sequence is CASSPPRDFDKNIQYF. The CDR3 DNA reads TGTGCCAGCTCACCGCCCAGGGACTTTGACAAAAACATTCAGTACTTC. The full variable domain, its missing parts supplied by reference TRBV18 and TRBJ2-4, is NAGVMQNPRHLVRRRGQEARLRCSPMKGHSHVYWYRQLPEEGLKFMVYLQKENIIDESGMPKERFSAEFPKEGPSILRIQQVVRGDSAAYFCASSPPRDFDKNIQYFGAGTRLSVL.

The chain joins TRBV4-1 to TRBJ1-2; D is uncertain. There are 14 residues in the CDR3. The ends were cut back, 0 bases at V and 2 bases at J, with 7 bases in the middle. CDR1 MGHRA and CDR2 YSYEKL come from the germline V gene. The chain's CDR3 is CASSQDPRNYGYTF. CDR3 nucleotides: TGCGCCAGCAGCCAAGACCCCAGAAACTATGGCTACACCTTC.

The V gene is TRBV4-1, the J gene TRBJ2-2, with D hard to call. Germline V lookup: CDR1 MGHRA, CDR2 YSYEKL. With 4 bases removed from V and 4 bases from J, the gap between germline ends came to 7 bases. There are 13 residues in the CDR3. The CDR3 reads CASSRGSTGELFF. The CDR3 nucleotides read TGCGCCAGCAGCCGAGGTAGCACCGGGGAGCTGTTTTTT.

V gene TRBV7-8 combines with J gene TRBJ2-1; 14 nucleotides agree with TRBD2. V trimming: 5 bases; J trimming: 4 bases; junction bases outside the gene matches: 4. The germline gives CDR1 SGHVS, CDR2 FQNEAQ. The length of the CDR3 is 16 residues. Here the CDR3 DNA reads TGTGCCAGCAGCCCGGGACTAGCGGGGGATTACAATGAGCAGTTCTTC. Protein sequence: CASSPGLAGDYNEQFF.

In regard to this clone: Other DNA sequences in the same sample also yield this CDR3. The rearrangement uses TRBV28 and TRBJ2-7; no reliable D call. V was shortened by 5 bases and J by 2 bases, with 13 bases between the two germline ends. Looked up from germline, CDR1 is MDHEN and CDR2 is SYDVKM. The CDR3 length is 14 residues. The CDR3 is CASSRSILTYEQYF. The CDR3 DNA reads as TGTGCCAGCAGTAGATCAATACTTACCTACGAGCAGTACTTC.

The V gene is TRBV5-4, the J gene TRBJ1-2, with TRBD1 identical over 9 bases. The trim removed 5 bases at V and 5 bases at J, leaving 4 bases unmatched. CDR3 length: 13 amino acids. CDR1 SGHNT and CDR2 YYREEE come from the germline V gene (reference sequence). In nucleotides, the CDR3 is TGTGCCAGCAGTTCCGGACAGGGGTATGGCTACACCTTC. Its protein is CASSSGQGYGYTF.

V gene TRBV6-5 combines with J gene TRBJ2-6; no clear D. Germline lookup yields CDR1 MNHEY and CDR2 SVGAGI. This CDR3 contains 13 residues. Trimming took 4 bases from V and 2 from J, leaving 3 bases between them. In nucleotides, the CDR3 is TGTGCCAGCAGTTGGCCTGGGGCCAACGTCCTGACTTTC. This gives the protein CASSWPGANVLTF.

This clone has a single count. This chain connects TRBV5-6 to TRBJ2-1; D uncertain. Germline V CDR1 and CDR2: SGHDT, YYEEEE. This CDR3 comprises 16 residues. With 2 bases removed from V and 2 bases from J, the gap between germline ends came to 14 bases. The CDR3 loop is CASSLSQWSPYNEQFF. CDR3 nucleotide sequence: TGTGCCAGCAGCTTAAGTCAGTGGAGCCCCTACAATGAGCAGTTCTTC. The variable domain in full, with the rest retrieved from reference TRBV5-6 and TRBJ2-1, is DAGVTQSPTHLIKTRGQQVTLRCSPKSGHDTVSWYQQALGQGPQFIFQYYEEEERQRGNFPDRFSGHQFPNYSSELNVNALLLGDSALYLCASSLSQWSPYNEQFFGPGTRLTVL.

The chain links TRBV4-2 to TRBJ1-1; 9 nucleotides agree with TRBD1. Germline V gene data show CDR1 as LGHNA and CDR2 as YNFKEQ. The CDR3 is 14 residues long. The trim removed 3 bases at V and 3 bases at J, leaving 2 bases unmatched. The CDR3 nucleotides are TGTGCCAGCAGCCAGTGGACAGGGGACACTGAAGCTTTCTTT. Residues: CASSQWTGDTEAFF.

This clone was counted once. This rearrangement joins TRBV5-4 to TRBJ2-3, with no clear D. Germline loops: CDR1 SGHNT, CDR2 YYREEE (reference sequence). V was cut by 0 bases and J by 4 bases, with 12 bases left in between. The CDR3 length is 15 residues. The CDR3 region has the DNA TGTGCCAGCAGCTTGGCCGGAGCCATCGCAGATACGCAGTATTTT. The encoded protein is CASSLAGAIADTQYF.

The genes are TRBV7-9 and TRBJ2-1, with 8 nucleotides matching TRBD2. V trimming: 5 bases; J trimming: 6 bases; junction bases outside the gene matches: 9. In germline, CDR1 is SEHNR, CDR2 FQNEAQ (reference sequence). The CDR3 is made up of 15 amino acids. The CDR3 DNA sequence: TGTGCCAGCAGCCTGTGGGGACGGGGGGGCAATGAGCAGTTCTTC. It codes for CASSLWGRGGNEQFF.

The table lists this clone with a few counts. This chain links TRBV6-1 with TRBJ1-1; D call uncertain. The CDR3 has 13 amino acids. CDR1 is MNHNS, CDR2 SASEGT, per germline. Trimming removed 2 bases at V and 1 base at J, with 5 bases between. The CDR3 DNA follows: TGTGCCAGCAGTGAAACAGAGAACACTGAAGCTTTCTTT. Its translation: CASSETENTEAFF.

The chain couples TRBV25-1 to TRBJ2-7, with unresolved D. The V and J ends lost 3 bases and 4 bases respectively, with 7 bases between them. CDR3 length: 12 residues. CDR1 and CDR2 from the germline V gene are MGHDK and SYGVNS. CDR3 nucleotide sequence: TGTGCCAGCAGTGAGACGGGTTACGAGCAGTACTTC. As protein: CASSETGYEQYF.

This chain uses TRBV7-8 with TRBJ1-2; D perhaps matches TRBD1 (6 bases). From germline, CDR1 is SGHVS and CDR2 FQNEAQ. CDR3 length: 13 residues. The V and J ends lost 8 bases and 6 bases respectively, with 16 bases between them. Written as DNA, the CDR3 is TGTGCCAGCCTGACAGGAAATGGGGATGGCTACACCTTC. Amino acids: CASLTGNGDGYTF.

The rearrangement links TRBV6-1 to TRBJ2-7; D might be TRBD1 (8 bases). The CDR3 consists of 14 residues. Trimming removed 5 bases at V and 3 bases at J, with 14 bases between. The V gene's germline CDR1 is MNHNS and CDR2 SASEGT. The CDR3 nucleotides are TGTGCCAGCAGTCACAGGGGGGGGCTCTACGAGCAGTACTTC. This encodes CASSHRGGLYEQYF.

CDR3 in amino acids: CASSLFPLGAQYF. The DNA of the CDR3 is TGTGCCAGCAGTTTATTCCCTCTAGGGGCCCAGTACTTC. The chain has TRBV27 and TRBJ2-5; tentatively, D is TRBD1 (5 bases). The V gene's germline CDR1 is MNHEY and CDR2 SMNVEV (reference sequence). The CDR3 has 13 residues. Trimming left V 1 base short and J 9 bases short, with 12 bases between.

The rearrangement joins TRBV29-1 to TRBJ1-2; D uncertain. Germline lookup yields CDR1 SQVTM and CDR2 ANQGSEA. The CDR3 sequence is 13 residues long. V lost 2 bases and J lost 4, with 11 bases in between. CDR3 amino acids: CSVEPPGVYGYTF. The CDR3 DNA follows: TGCAGCGTTGAACCTCCAGGCGTCTATGGCTACACCTTC.

The gene calls are TRBV13 and TRBJ1-6; D is unresolved. V was shortened by 4 bases and J by 0 bases, with 16 bases between the two germline ends. The CDR3 has 18 residues. Germline V CDR1 and CDR2: PRHDT, FYEKMQ (reference sequence). CDR3 bases: TGTGCCAGCAGCTCCAACGACATCTCGAGCTCCTATAATTCACCCCTCCACTTT. Amino acid sequence: CASSSNDISSSYNSPLHF.